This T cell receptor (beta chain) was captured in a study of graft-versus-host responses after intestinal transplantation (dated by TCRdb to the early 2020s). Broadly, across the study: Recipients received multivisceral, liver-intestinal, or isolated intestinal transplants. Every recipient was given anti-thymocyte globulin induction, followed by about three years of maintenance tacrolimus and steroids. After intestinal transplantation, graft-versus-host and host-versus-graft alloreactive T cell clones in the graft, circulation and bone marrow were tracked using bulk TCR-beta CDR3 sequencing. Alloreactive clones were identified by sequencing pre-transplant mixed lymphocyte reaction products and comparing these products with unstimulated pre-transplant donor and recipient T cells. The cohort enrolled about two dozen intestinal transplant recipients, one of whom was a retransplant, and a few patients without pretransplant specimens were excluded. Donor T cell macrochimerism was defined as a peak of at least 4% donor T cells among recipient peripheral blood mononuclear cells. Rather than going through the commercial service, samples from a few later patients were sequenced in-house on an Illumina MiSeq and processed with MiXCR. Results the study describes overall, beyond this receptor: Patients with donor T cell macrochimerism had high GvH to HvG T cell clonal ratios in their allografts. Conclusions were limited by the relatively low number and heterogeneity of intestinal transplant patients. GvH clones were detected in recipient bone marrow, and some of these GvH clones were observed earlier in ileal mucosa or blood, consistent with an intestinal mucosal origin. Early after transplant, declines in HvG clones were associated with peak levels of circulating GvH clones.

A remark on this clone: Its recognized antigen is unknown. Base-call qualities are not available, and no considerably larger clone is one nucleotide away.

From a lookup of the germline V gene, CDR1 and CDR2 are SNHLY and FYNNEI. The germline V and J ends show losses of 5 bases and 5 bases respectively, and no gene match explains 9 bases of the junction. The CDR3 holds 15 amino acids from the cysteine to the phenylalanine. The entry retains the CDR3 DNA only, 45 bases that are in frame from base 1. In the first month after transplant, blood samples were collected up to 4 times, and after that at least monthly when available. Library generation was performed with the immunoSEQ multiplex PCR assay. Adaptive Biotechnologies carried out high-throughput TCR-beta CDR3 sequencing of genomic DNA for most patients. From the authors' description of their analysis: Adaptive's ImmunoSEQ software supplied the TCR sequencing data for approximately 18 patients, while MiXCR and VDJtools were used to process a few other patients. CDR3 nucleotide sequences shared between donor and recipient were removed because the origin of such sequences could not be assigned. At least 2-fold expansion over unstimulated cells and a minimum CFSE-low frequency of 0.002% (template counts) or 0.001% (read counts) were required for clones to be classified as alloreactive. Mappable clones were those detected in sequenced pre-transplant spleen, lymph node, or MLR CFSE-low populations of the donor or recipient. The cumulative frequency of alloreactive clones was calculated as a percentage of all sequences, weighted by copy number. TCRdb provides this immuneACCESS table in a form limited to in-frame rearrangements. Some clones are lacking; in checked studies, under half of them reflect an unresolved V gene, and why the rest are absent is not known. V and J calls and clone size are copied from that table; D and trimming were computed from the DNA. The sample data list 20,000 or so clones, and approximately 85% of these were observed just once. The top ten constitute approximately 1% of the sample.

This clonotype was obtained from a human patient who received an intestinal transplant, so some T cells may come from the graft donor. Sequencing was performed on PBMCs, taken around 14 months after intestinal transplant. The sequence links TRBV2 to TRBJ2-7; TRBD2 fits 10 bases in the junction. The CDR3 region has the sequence CASSPNSGRFNEQYF. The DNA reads TGTGCCAGCAGTCCTAATAGCGGGAGGTTCAACGAGCAGTACTTC.